A selection of T cell receptor beta chains follows, all from one sample in a study of regulatory T cells in long-lasting Graves disease. In TCRdb, the multiplex PCR reads were re-called with MiXCR into one record per CDR3 protein. This sample carries some 400,000 distinct CDR3 sequences, about 16% of them seen once, and the ten largest clones take around 17%. This same sample was also part of a study on T cells in Graves' hyperthyroidism and ophthalmopathy.

The sample consisted of peripheral blood mononuclear cells (PBMCs), taken at new diagnosis, from a patient treated with antithyroid drugs. These receptors were collected from a young woman with Graves disease. The CDR3 runs from the conserved cysteine through the conserved F or W. Each record gives: V gene, clone size, J gene, CDR3 protein. A row's size may be missing; if present it is once, few, many or a size class.

TRBV6-1	few	TRBJ1-3	CASSEAEGPLSNTIYF
TRBV29-1	many	TRBJ2-5	CSVVAGGIETQYF
TRBV9	few	TRBJ1-5	CASSVRVRQPQHF
TRBV5-1	many	TRBJ2-7	CASSATGTGAYEQYF
TRBV30	many	TRBJ1-2	CACQGQGYTF
TRBV12-5	few	TRBJ2-7	CASGWTGVENYEQYF
TRBV6-5	many	TRBJ2-5	CASSYSGFRETQYF
TRBV19	-	TRBJ1-5	CASSIPSTGTPNQPQHF
TRBV12-3/TRBV12-4	many	TRBJ2-7	CASRPGQVTYEQYF
TRBV20-1	-	TRBJ2-1	CSAEGVIRADGQFF
TRBV12-3/TRBV12-4	many	TRBJ2-3	CASTKLATSTDTQYF
TRBV2	many	TRBJ2-1	CASRGGSGRETSHNEQFF
TRBV7-9	many	TRBJ2-5	CASSLRTEETQYF
TRBV5-1	-	TRBJ2-2	CASSSTGGAGELFF
TRBV20-1	few	TRBJ2-1	CSPLGGHEQFF
TRBV5-1	many	TRBJ2-7	CASSLLIGGGYEQYF
TRBV24-1	-	TRBJ1-1	CATSASVDTEAFF
TRBV10-3	many	TRBJ2-5	CAISESGAAYQETQYF
TRBV6-2/TRBV6-3	many	TRBJ2-1	CASSYLQEPYNEQFF